Given below is one TCR beta chain in context. The data derive from a study of blood T cell repertoires in COVID-19. About the study: Samples taken during acute and convalescent COVID-19 were collected in the United States, Italy and Spain. Sources were T cells, B-cell-depleted T cells, or PBMCs; the material itself was cDNA or gDNA.

Germline V gene data show CDR1 as SGHTA and CDR2 as FQGNSA. V gave up 4 bases and J gave up 0 bases; unmatched junction bases: 4. CDR3 size: 16 residues. The age range of participants was about 18 to 89 years, with residence in about two dozen US areas. Clones were sequenced by immunoSEQ multiplex PCR, and TCRdb holds only the in-frame ones, with some missing. The sample has fewer than 350,000 clones, 89% seen once. Sequenced input: PBMCs or T cells enriched from blood (not recorded which). The chain couples TRBV7-2 to TRBJ2-2; the match to TRBD1 covers 8 bases. This sequence was found in a man aged 55-75 years who had recovered from COVID-19. The CDR3 sequence: CASSSRTGSNTGELFF. In DNA form, the CDR3 reads TGTGCCAGCAGCTCCCGGACAGGGTCGAACACCGGGGAGCTGTTTTTT.